This T cell receptor beta chain stems from a study of immune evolution from preneoplasia to lung adenocarcinoma. The CDR3 contains 16 residues. CDR1 is SGHVS and CDR2 is FQNEAQ in the germline V gene. Trimming took 4 bases from V and 9 from J; bases not matched to a gene: 7. Nucleic acids came from premalignant or tumor cells enriched by macro-dissection. Concerning this clone: Antigen specificity is unknown.

Repertoires were generated with immunoSEQ multiplex PCR, while TCRdb's copy carries only in-frame clones and drops some. The table records around 6,200 clones, around 80% of them present only once. Study-level findings and limits: Later-stage lesions appeared to have more T cells, more diversity, less clonality. Top clone frequencies peaked in normal lung, apparently declining through invasive adenocarcinoma.

The clonotype was recovered from a person aged 45 to 60 with lung adenocarcinoma. Source material: FFPE invasive lung adenocarcinoma tissue. The chain carries TRBV7-8 and TRBJ2-1; 15 bases map to TRBD2. Written as DNA, the CDR3 is TGTGCCAGCAGCTCGGGACTAGCGGGAGGAGTGGGTGAGCAGTTCTTC. Encoded protein: CASSSGLAGGVGEQFF.